This T cell receptor (beta chain) was sequenced in a study of blood T cell repertoires in COVID-19. Turning to the study itself: The samples span acute and convalescent COVID-19 from the United States, Italy and Spain. Sample material is recorded as cDNA or gDNA derived from T cells, B-cell-depleted T cells, or PBMCs.

The method was immunoSEQ multiplex PCR; TCRdb's version includes in-frame clones alone and lacks a portion of them. This table has roughly 200,000 clones, 82% appearing once. CDR3 length: 16 amino acids. V lost 4 bases, J lost 3 bases, and 6 bases stayed unmatched. Per the germline V gene, CDR1 is SGHNT and CDR2 is YENEEA. This TCR was sampled from a man aged 40-50 years who had recovered from COVID-19. This chain connects TRBV11-3 to TRBJ2-1; 10 bases are shared with TRBD2. Specimen: PBMCs or T cells enriched from blood (not recorded which). Here the CDR3 reads CASSSTGTSVYNEQFF. The CDR3 coding sequence is TGTGCCAGCAGCTCAACCGGGACTAGCGTCTACAATGAGCAGTTCTTC.